The 13 T cell receptor beta chains reported below all come from one sample, sequenced in a study of regulatory T cells in long-lasting Graves disease. Time point here: newly diagnosed GD, antithyroid drugs for less than 3 months. After RNA was extracted from PBMCs, the TCR library was made from it. Both iRepertoire HTBI primers and Arm-PCR of CDR3 regions were used to build the TCR beta libraries. TCRdb passed the multiplex PCR reads through MiXCR, listing each CDR3 protein once. Of 520,000 or so distinct CDR3 sequences detected, about 12% appear once; the ten largest clones hold approximately 9.6%. This sample also belongs to another study, concerning T cells in Graves' hyperthyroidism and ophthalmopathy.

Sequences were derived from peripheral blood mononuclear cells (PBMCs), sampled at new diagnosis, from a patient treated with antithyroid drugs. These receptors were collected from a woman in her twenties or thirties with Graves disease.

Many counts were recorded for this clonotype. The J gene is TRBJ2-4, the V gene TRBV30, with 13 bases identical to TRBD2. Losses at the gene ends were 6 bases for V and 0 bases for J; bases not matched to a gene: 5. Germline-derived CDR1 and CDR2 are GTSNPN and SVGIG (reference sequence). CDR3 length: 16 amino acids. DNA of the CDR3: TGTGCCTGCGGACTAGCGGGGGCCCTAGCCAAAAACATTCAGTACTTC. This gives the protein CACGLAGALAKNIQYF.

In this sample, this clonotype turned up a few times. The V call is TRBV9, the J call TRBJ2-1, with D perhaps TRBD1 (5 bases). Deletions cut 4 bases from V and 13 bases from J, with 15 bases between. Per the germline V gene, CDR1 is SGDLS and CDR2 is YYNGEE. The CDR3 runs 12 residues. The CDR3 protein is CASSTTGDSQFF. The CDR3 nucleotides are TGTGCCAGCAGCACCACAGGAGACAGTCAGTTCTTC. The variable domain in full, with the rest retrieved from reference TRBV9 and TRBJ2-1, is DSGVTQTPKHLITATGQRVTLRCSPRSGDLSVYWYQQSLDQGLQFLIQYYNGEERAKGNILERFSAQQFPDLHSELNLSSLELGDSALYFCASSTTGDSQFFGPGTRLTVL.

This clonotype was detected only a few times. The V and J genes are TRBV19 and TRBJ2-1; tentatively, D is TRBD2 (5 bases). This CDR3 spans 15 amino acids. V was trimmed by 4 bases and J by 6 bases, leaving 16 bases between them. Germline V CDR1 and CDR2: LNHDA, SQIVND (reference sequence). The CDR3, as DNA: TGTGCCAGTAGTACGGACTCACTAGTTATCAATGAGCAGTTCTTC. It codes for CASSTDSLVINEQFF.

This clonotype was seen ten or more times. One end of the junction does not line up with germline, which may come from a read error. The gene calls are TRBV12-3 or TRBV12-4 and TRBJ2-5; 8 bases align to TRBD1. The CDR3 has 12 residues. CDR3 DNA: TGTGCCTGCAGGGGGCCACAAGAGACCCAGTACTTC. This translates into CACRGPQETQYF.

This clonotype was detected many times. The CDR3 nucleotides read TGTGCCAGCAGTGACCACAGAAGAGGCCAGTACTTC. Protein product: CASSDHRRGQYF. The rearrangement uses TRBV2 and TRBJ2-5; D unresolved. Germline V gives CDR1 SNHLY, CDR2 FYNNEI. The germline V and J ends were trimmed by 3 bases and 10 bases, with 12 bases remaining between them. CDR3 size: 12 residues.

The rearrangement joins TRBV11-3 to TRBJ2-1, with TRBD2 matching over 14 bases. Per the germline V gene, CDR1 is SGHNT and CDR2 is YENEEA. V shed 5 bases, J shed 5 bases, and the junction held 5 bases outside the gene matches. The CDR3 contains 16 residues. CDR3 DNA sequence: TGTGCCAGCAGCCAGGGACTAGCGGGAGTAGACAATGAGCAGTTCTTC. Translating gives CASSQGLAGVDNEQFF. Together with reference TRBV11-3 and TRBJ2-1, the CDR3 gives the full variable domain: EAGVVQSPRYKIIEKKQPVAFWCNPISGHNTLYWYLQNLGQGPELLIRYENEEAVDDSQLPKDRFSAERLKGVDSTLKIQPAELGDSAVYLCASSQGLAGVDNEQFFGPGTRLTVL.

The rearrangement links TRBV29-1 to TRBJ2-7; D tentatively fits TRBD1 or TRBD2 (5 bases each). This CDR3 has 18 amino acids. Germline loops: CDR1 SQVTM, CDR2 ANQGSEA. The V end lost 3 bases, the J end lost 7 bases, and 31 bases lay between the germline ends. CDR3 DNA: TGCAGCGTTGAGGTTGGGGGTTTTAGGCAGGGCCAGTTCCTGGAGCAGTACTTC. This gives the protein CSVEVGGFRQGQFLEQYF.

The gene calls are TRBV27 and TRBJ2-7, with TRBD2 matching 13 bases. The CDR3 has 15 amino acids. J gave up 3 bases and V 4 bases, and 3 bases lay outside the gene matches. Germline lookup yields CDR1 MNHEY and CDR2 SMNVEV (reference sequence). The CDR3 coding sequence is TGTGCCAGCAGTTCCGGGACTAGCGGGAACTACGAGCAGTACTTC. This gives the protein CASSSGTSGNYEQYF.

This clonotype was picked up many times. This sequence joins TRBV3-1 and TRBJ2-7, with D tentatively TRBD1 (5 bases). With 4 bases removed from V and 7 bases from J, the gap between germline ends came to 14 bases. Germline-derived CDR1 and CDR2 are LGHDT and YNNKEL (reference sequence). This CDR3 has 13 residues. In nucleotides, the CDR3 is TGTGCCAGCAGCCGAAGCCCAAAGGGGGAGCAGTACTTC. It yields the protein CASSRSPKGEQYF.

This clonotype has a count of ten or more. The chain employs TRBV28 and TRBJ2-7, with 7 positions matching TRBD1. The germline gives CDR1 MDHEN, CDR2 SYDVKM. The CDR3 sequence is 14 residues long. The ends lost 6 bases at V and 1 base at J; junction bases unmatched: 6. The CDR3 bases are TGTGCCAGCAGGATGACAGGGATTTCCTACGAGCAGTACTTC. Its protein product is CASRMTGISYEQYF.

This clonotype showed up many times. CDR3 region: CASSANTNTGELFF. CDR3 nucleotide sequence: TGTGCCAGCAGCGCCAACACGAACACCGGGGAGCTGTTTTTT. This chain connects TRBV9 to TRBJ2-2; D unclear. Germline CDR1 is SGDLS and CDR2 is YYNGEE. The V gene lost 3 bases and the J gene lost 0 bases, with 6 bases spanning the gap. This CDR3 is 14 amino acids long.

A note on this clonotype: A far larger clone differs by one base, so this is likely a read error. V usage is TRBV27 and J usage is TRBJ2-7; tentative D call: TRBD2 (6 bases). Trimming left V 6 bases short and J 0 bases short, with 9 bases between. This CDR3 is 13 amino acids long. Germline V gene data show CDR1 as MNHEY and CDR2 as SMNVEV (reference sequence). The CDR3: CASRGSGSYEQYF. The DNA for the CDR3 is TGTGCCAGCAGGGGTAGCGGCTCCTACGAGCAGTACTTC.

Concerning this clonotype itself: This is likely an artifact of a read error, given a far larger clone one base away. The V call is TRBV7-2, the J call TRBJ2-3; no clear D. This CDR3 comprises 15 residues. Germline loops: CDR1 SGHTA, CDR2 FQGNSA. The CDR3 sequence: CASSFSQLSTDTRYF. The CDR3 DNA is TGTGCCAGCAGCTTTTCCCAGTTAAGCACAGATACGCGGTATTTT.